Sequencing of this TCR beta chain was carried out in a study of blood T cell repertoires in COVID-19 (dated by TCRdb to the early 2020s). With regard to the full study: Collaborator samples came from the United States, Italy and Spain and covered acute and convalescent phases of COVID-19. The material from the prospective study consisted of cDNA or gDNA derived from T cells, B-cell-depleted T cells, or PBMCs. The dataset comprised deeply sampled blood TCRbeta repertoires from subjects exposed to, actively infected with, or recovered from COVID-19. The repertoires were released in a freely available public database meant as a resource for research on the immune response to SARS-CoV-2. Where HLA class I and class II types were available, the types were taken from metadata supplied by the sample provider, not from assay-based typing. Sample metadata almost always included a de-identified subject ID, COVID-19 status, age in years and sex. The samples were drawn from two sources: the first 160 participants of the ongoing ImmuneRACE study, and over 1,000 subjects contributed by 6 global collaborators. What the work shows at the level of the full study, not this receptor alone: Clinical and demographic metadata were provided uncurated, with the amount varying by source and participant.

A word on this clone: No cognate antigen has been identified for it. No much larger clonotype is one base removed from it; base qualities were not supplied.

The collaborating institutions used their own protocols to collect whole blood in K2EDTA tubes. For TCRbeta analysis, collaborators shipped samples in one of three forms: frozen whole blood, isolated PBMCs, or DNA extracted from either of those sample types. The immunoSEQ Assay, a bias-controlled multiplex PCR, was used to amplify TCRbeta CDR3 regions from genomic DNA. Per the authors' processing: Nucleated cell counts per sample were estimated from amplification of reference gene primers within the assay. To quantify the absolute abundance of each unique TCRbeta CDR3 rearrangement, sequence reads were collapsed and filtered. Productive Simpson clonality was computed per sample as the square root of Simpson's diversity index over productive rearrangements. TCRdb took this table from immuneACCESS and kept in-frame rearrangements with V and J called. Such tables lack part of the clones; where checked against another copy, unresolved V genes explain under half of the gap, and the rest is unexplained. V, J and clone size were drawn from that table, and D and trimming were deduced from the DNA. The table for this sample lists 62,000 or so clones; more than 60% of them were counted only once. The ten largest account for 4% to 5.5% of the sample.

From the cysteine up to the phenylalanine, the CDR3 has a length of 16 residues. The CDR3 DNA has 48 bases and is translated from base 1. Trimming accounts for 4 bases at V and 4 bases at J, while the number of junction bases matched to no gene is 7. Per the germline V gene, KGHSH is the CDR1 and LQKENI is the CDR2. The sample comprised peripheral blood. This chain joins TRBV18 to TRBJ2-1; TRBD1 aligns with 10 central bases. This clonotype was obtained from a human donor in a cohort sampled during active COVID-19. Here is the DNA: TGTGCCAGCTCACTAGACCGGGACAGGGGATACAATGAGCAGTTCTTC. Its translation reads: CASSLDRDRGYNEQFF.